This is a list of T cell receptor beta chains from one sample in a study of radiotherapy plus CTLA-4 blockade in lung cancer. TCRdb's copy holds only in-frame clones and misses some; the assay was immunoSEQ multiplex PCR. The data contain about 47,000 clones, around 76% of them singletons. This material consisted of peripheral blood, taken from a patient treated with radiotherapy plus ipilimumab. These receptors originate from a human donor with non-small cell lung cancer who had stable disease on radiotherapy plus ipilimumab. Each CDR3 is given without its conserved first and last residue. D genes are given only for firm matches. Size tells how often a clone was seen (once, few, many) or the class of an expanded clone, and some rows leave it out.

CDR3aa: SVPGLGPNEQF
d_gene: TRBD2
abundance: NA
v_gene: TRBV29-1

CDR3aa: ASSRDTLVYEQY
d_gene: NA
abundance: NA
v_gene: TRBV11-2

CDR3aa: ASSEDRWNTGELF
d_gene: NA
abundance: NA
v_gene: TRBV10-1

CDR3aa: ATSRSTLNEQF
d_gene: NA
abundance: NA
v_gene: TRBV15

CDR3aa: ASSPQGNEQF
d_gene: NA
abundance: once
v_gene: TRBV14

CDR3aa: ASRELVGGRTGELF
d_gene: NA
abundance: NA
v_gene: TRBV6-1

CDR3aa: ASSPGTPQETQY
d_gene: NA
abundance: NA
v_gene: TRBV18

CDR3aa: AWVLGEPNTGELF
d_gene: NA
abundance: NA
v_gene: TRBV30

CDR3aa: ASSRRGAKGEDTQY
d_gene: NA
abundance: NA
v_gene: TRBV14

CDR3aa: ASSLDSGGQPQH
d_gene: NA
abundance: NA
v_gene: TRBV7-2

CDR3aa: ASSSSLAGGYNEQF
d_gene: TRBD2
abundance: NA
v_gene: TRBV5-1

CDR3aa: VRSLASLAKNIQY
d_gene: NA
abundance: NA
v_gene: TRBV7-5

CDR3aa: ASSLSGRSPLH
d_gene: NA
abundance: few
v_gene: TRBV5-1

CDR3aa: ASSLGIGQGRNSTEAF
d_gene: NA
abundance: NA
v_gene: TRBV11-2

CDR3aa: ASSPPEGWYYGYT
d_gene: NA
abundance: few
v_gene: TRBV19

CDR3aa: ASSLRREAEAF
d_gene: NA
abundance: NA
v_gene: TRBV28

CDR3aa: ASSLGRGNQPQH
d_gene: NA
abundance: NA
v_gene: TRBV13

CDR3aa: ASSLARGNEKLF
d_gene: NA
abundance: NA
v_gene: TRBV7-9

CDR3aa: ASSQRYRVEAF
d_gene: NA
abundance: NA
v_gene: TRBV14

CDR3aa: ASSLGWLREQY
d_gene: NA
abundance: NA
v_gene: TRBV11-2

CDR3aa: ASSALSGGSSGNTIY
d_gene: TRBD1
abundance: NA
v_gene: TRBV9

CDR3aa: ASSSPGRNYEQY
d_gene: NA
abundance: NA
v_gene: TRBV14

CDR3aa: ASSAGRARDTGELF
d_gene: NA
abundance: NA
v_gene: TRBV10-2

CDR3aa: ASSIGTGHPNQPQH
d_gene: TRBD1
abundance: NA
v_gene: TRBV19

CDR3aa: ASSLVGDYGYT
d_gene: NA
abundance: NA
v_gene: TRBV5-1

CDR3aa: ASSPGRGREEKLF
d_gene: NA
abundance: NA
v_gene: TRBV19

CDR3aa: ASSPPEQHTGYT
d_gene: NA
abundance: NA
v_gene: TRBV18

CDR3aa: AISESRTSGGRTDTQY
d_gene: TRBD2
abundance: NA
v_gene: TRBV10-3

CDR3aa: ASSPGQGNSPLH
d_gene: NA
abundance: NA
v_gene: TRBV18

CDR3aa: ASSIGREKLF
d_gene: NA
abundance: NA
v_gene: TRBV19

CDR3aa: ASSLDGTYNEQF
d_gene: NA
abundance: once
v_gene: TRBV7-2

CDR3aa: ASSSAFGLNNEQF
d_gene: NA
abundance: NA
v_gene: TRBV28

CDR3aa: ASSASGANVPT
d_gene: NA
abundance: NA
v_gene: TRBV9

CDR3aa: ASSEDRRNQPQH
d_gene: NA
abundance: NA
v_gene: TRBV2